This T cell receptor (beta chain) was captured by sequencing in a study of patients and donors after allogeneic stem cell transplantation. The CDR3 totals 15 residues. Germline V gene data show CDR1 as SGHTA and CDR2 as FQGNSA. V was clipped by 1 base and J by 3 bases, with 13 bases between them. TCRdb processed the RT-PCR reads anew with MiXCR; each CDR3 protein has one entry. The sample includes 900,000 to 1,000,000 distinct CDR3 sequences, roughly 18% of them seen just once. The sequenced material came from blood, either unsorted or a sorted T cell fraction (not recorded which). The V gene is TRBV7-2, the J gene TRBJ2-7, with D unresolved. The clonotype originates from a human donor who was either an allogeneic HSCT recipient or a stem cell or donor lymphocyte infusion donor (not recorded which). It is not recorded whose cells these are; they may come from a transplant donor. CDR3 sequence reads: CASSLESTYLYEQYF. In DNA form, the CDR3 reads TGTGCCAGCAGCTTAGAGAGCACATACCTCTACGAGCAGTACTTC.